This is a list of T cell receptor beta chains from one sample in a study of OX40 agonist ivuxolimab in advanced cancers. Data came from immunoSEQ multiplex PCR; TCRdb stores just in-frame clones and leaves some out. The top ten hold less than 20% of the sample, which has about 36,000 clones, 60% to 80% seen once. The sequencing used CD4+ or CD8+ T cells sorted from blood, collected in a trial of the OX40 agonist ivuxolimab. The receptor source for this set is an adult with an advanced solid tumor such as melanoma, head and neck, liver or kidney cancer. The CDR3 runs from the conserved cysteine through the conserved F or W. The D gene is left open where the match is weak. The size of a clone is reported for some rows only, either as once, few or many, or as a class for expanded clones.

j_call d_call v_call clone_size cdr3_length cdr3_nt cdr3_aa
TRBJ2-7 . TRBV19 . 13 TGTGCCAGTTCAGGAAAGCCCTCCTACGAGCAGTACTTC CASSGKPSYEQYF
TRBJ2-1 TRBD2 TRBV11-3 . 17 TGTGCCAGCAGCTTGCACCGACTAGCGGGGGGGCGACGTGAGCAGTTCTTC CASSLHRLAGGRREQFF
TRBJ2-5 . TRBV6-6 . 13 TGTGCCAGCAGTTACTCGAGAGTGGGGACCCAGTACTTC CASSYSRVGTQYF
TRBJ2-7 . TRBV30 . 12 TGTGCCTGGAGTTATACGCGCTACGAGCAGTACTTC CAWSYTRYEQYF
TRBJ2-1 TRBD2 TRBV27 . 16 TGTGCCAGCAGTCCCGCAGAGGGCGGGAGACACAATGAGCAGTTCTTC CASSPAEGGRHNEQFF
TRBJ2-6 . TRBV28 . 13 TGTGCCACCACGGGGTTGGGGGCCAACGTCCTGACTTTC CATTGLGANVLTF
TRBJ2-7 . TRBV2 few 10 TGTGCCAGCAGTGATGCCGAGCAGTACTTC CASSDAEQYF
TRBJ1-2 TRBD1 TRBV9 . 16 TGTGCCAGCAGCGGAGGGACAGGGGGCGCGTTCTATGGCTACACCTTC CASSGGTGGAFYGYTF
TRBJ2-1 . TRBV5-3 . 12 TGTGCCAGCAGCTTGAGTTGGGATGAGCAGTTCTTC CASSLSWDEQFF
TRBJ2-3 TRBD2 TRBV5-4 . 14 TGTGCCAGCAGCTACGGGGGGGCAACAGATACGCAGTATTTT CASSYGGATDTQYF
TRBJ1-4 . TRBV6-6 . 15 TGTGCCAGCAGCTCTATCAGTGCAACTAATGAAAAACTGTTTTTT CASSSISATNEKLFF
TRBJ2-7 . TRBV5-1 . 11 TGCGCCAGCAGCTTGGAGAGTAAGCAGTACTTC CASSLESKQYF
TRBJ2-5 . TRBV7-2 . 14 TGTGCCAGCAGCTTAGTAGGTCGGGGGGAGACCCAGTACTTC CASSLVGRGETQYF
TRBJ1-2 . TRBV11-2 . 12 TGTGCCAGCAGCTCCGTTATTCAGGGCTACACCTTC CASSSVIQGYTF
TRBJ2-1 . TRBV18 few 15 TGTGCCAGCTCACCAGCGGCCCGCTCCTACAATGAGCAGTTCTTC CASSPAARSYNEQFF